The source of this TCR beta chain is a study of neurological immune-mediated disorders. The unsorted libraries were generated from a total of 2 million PBMCs, which had been stored in RNAlater at -80 C. The CDR3 covers 19 residues. Germline V gene lookup returns CDR1 DFQATT and CDR2 SNEGSKA (reference sequence). After removal of 3 bases from V and 1 base from J, the junction contained 17 bases not matched to a gene. Synthesis of cDNA used 5'RACE (with 10-nucleotide random UMIs). Every sequencing run drew on 15-18 subjects and yielded over 180 million TCR-beta sequences. In TCRdb, the 5' RACE reads were re-called with MiXCR into one record per CDR3 protein. The repertoire consists of 55,000 to 65,000 distinct CDR3 sequences, with roughly 13% occurring once and the leading ten covering approximately 12%. This clonotype was counted ten times or more.

The chain joins TRBV20-1 to TRBJ2-5; 10 nucleotides align to TRBD2. The sequencing sample was made of PBMCs. This TCR came from a woman in her sixties with HTLV-1-associated myelopathy (HAM/TSP). The CDR3 sequence is CSARPVSGRAYDVQETQYF. The CDR3 DNA sequence: TGCAGTGCTAGGCCCGTGAGCGGGAGGGCCTATGACGTCCAAGAGACCCAGTACTTC.